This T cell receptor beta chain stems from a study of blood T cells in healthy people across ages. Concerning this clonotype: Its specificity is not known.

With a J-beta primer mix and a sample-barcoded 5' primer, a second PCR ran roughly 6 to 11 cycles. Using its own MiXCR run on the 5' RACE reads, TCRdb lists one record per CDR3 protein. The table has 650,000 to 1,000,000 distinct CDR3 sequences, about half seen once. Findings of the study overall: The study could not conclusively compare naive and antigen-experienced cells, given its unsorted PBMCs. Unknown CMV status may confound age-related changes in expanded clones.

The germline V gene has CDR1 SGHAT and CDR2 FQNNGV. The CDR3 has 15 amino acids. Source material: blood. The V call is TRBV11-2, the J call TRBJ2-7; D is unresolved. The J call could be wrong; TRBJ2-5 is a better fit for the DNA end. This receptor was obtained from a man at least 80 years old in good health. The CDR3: CASSLRRKLGETQYF. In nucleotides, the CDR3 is TGTGCCAGCAGCTTGAGGCGGAAATTAGGGGAGACCCAGTACTTC.